This TCR beta chain was identified in a study of regulatory T cells in long-lasting Graves disease. Overall study context: The study enrolled newly diagnosed Graves' patients on antithyroid drugs under 3 months. Study-wide findings and caveats: Accuracy may have suffered from the small sample size.

The CDR3 runs 22 residues. Concerning this clonotype itself: Its antigen remains unidentified. Just one base apart from a much larger clone, this may be a read error.

Through Arm-PCR of CDR3 regions and iRepertoire HTBI primers, TCR beta libraries were built. Original analysis: In the combined samples, 62 TRBV and 14 TRBJ segments were identified. Each CDR3 protein is one row after TCRdb ran MiXCR on the multiplex PCR reads. The V and J calls here are based on TCRdb, not the publication. Of around 320,000 distinct CDR3 sequences in the sample, approximately 15% were seen once. Time point in this sample: newly diagnosed GD, antithyroid drugs for less than 3 months. The TCR library used RNA extracted from PBMCs. The data also belong to a second study, concerning T cells in Graves' hyperthyroidism and ophthalmopathy. That source reports: Within blood appeared most thyroid clonotypes that had expanded above 0.001.

The receptor was isolated from a man aged 35-49 years with Graves disease. Sample: peripheral blood mononuclear cells (PBMCs), taken at new diagnosis, from a patient treated with antithyroid drugs. This chain joins TRBV3-2 and TRBJ1-5; TRBD1 is the table's D call and was not checked against the DNA. TRBV3-2 is a pseudogene segment. CDR3 in DNA: TGTGCCAGCAGCCAAGCGTCGTCCTCTGCAGGGGTGACGGTTATCATAAATCAGCCCCAGCATTTT. Protein sequence: CASSQASSSAGVTVIINQPQHF.